The 17 T cell receptor beta chains below all came from one sample that was sequenced in a study of blood T cell repertoires in COVID-19. Here immunoSEQ multiplex PCR was the method, and the copy in TCRdb shows in-frame clones only, minus some. The profile covers some 190,000 clones, with under 80% appearing a single time and about a sixth taken by the ten largest. The sequenced sample was PBMCs or T cells enriched from blood (not recorded which). The source is a woman aged 45-65 years with acute COVID-19.

The rearrangement joins TRBV7-2 to TRBJ1-4; TRBD1 matches at 10 bases. Per germline, CDR1 SGHTA and CDR2 FQGNSA. CDR3 length: 16 residues. With 4 bases clipped from V and 2 bases from J, the junction kept 4 bases outside the gene matches. The CDR3 nucleotides are TGTGCCAGCAGCTCGACAGGGGGCGCGACTAATGAAAAACTGTTTTTT. As protein: CASSSTGGATNEKLFF.

This chain connects TRBV6-2 or TRBV6-3 to TRBJ2-3; 12 bases align to TRBD2. This CDR3 has 15 residues. The V segment lost 0 bases and the J segment 7 bases; nucleotides outside the gene matches: 2. Looked up from germline, CDR1 is MNHEY and CDR2 is SVGEGT. CDR3 sequence: CASSYSTSGRNTQYF. CDR3 nucleotide sequence: TGTGCCAGCAGTTACTCGACTAGCGGGAGAAATACGCAGTATTTT.

CDR3 region: CASSQATDRTKNIQYF. The DNA for the CDR3 is TGTGCCAGCAGCCAGGCTACCGACAGGACCAAAAACATTCAGTACTTC. V is TRBV3-1 (or the pseudogene TRBV3-2) and J is TRBJ2-4; D perhaps matches TRBD1 (6 bases). Germline loops: CDR1 LGHDT, CDR2 YNNKEL (reference sequence). Trimming took off 3 bases at V and 2 bases at J, with 14 bases between the two ends. This CDR3 has 16 amino acids.

This clone was found a few times. The J gene is TRBJ1-2, the V gene TRBV3-1 (or the pseudogene TRBV3-2); D is unresolved. This CDR3 contains 13 residues. Germline CDR1 and CDR2: LGHDT and YNNKEL (reference sequence). The V end lost 6 bases, the J end lost 3 bases, and 11 bases lay between the germline ends. The CDR3 region has the DNA TGTGCCAGCAGTCGGAGTGTATACTATGGCTACACCTTC. It codes for CASSRSVYYGYTF.

J is TRBJ1-2 and V is TRBV3-1 (or the pseudogene TRBV3-2); 8 bases align to TRBD1. Germline CDR1 LGHDT, CDR2 YNNKEL (reference sequence). J was trimmed by 5 bases and V by 5 bases; bases with no gene match: 7. There are 14 residues in the CDR3. CDR3 bases: TGTGCCAGCAGCGAAGGACAGGGCGCTTATGGCTACACCTTC. This translates into CASSEGQGAYGYTF.

J is TRBJ2-3 and V is TRBV2; D uncertain. CDR1 SNHLY and CDR2 FYNNEI come from the germline V gene. The CDR3 loop spans 11 amino acids. The V and J ends lost 6 bases and 4 bases respectively, with 5 bases between them. Written as DNA, the CDR3 is TGTGCCAGCAGAGAGTCAGATACGCAGTATTTT. This encodes CASRESDTQYF.

This chain uses TRBV5-5 with TRBJ1-3, with TRBD1 matching 8 bases. The CDR3 is made up of 16 amino acids. Germline V lookup: CDR1 SGHKS, CDR2 YYEKEE (reference sequence). The trim removed 4 bases at V and 9 bases at J, leaving 15 bases unmatched. The CDR3 DNA reads TGTGCCAGCAGCGCGGGACAGGTCGTATCGTTGGGCACCATATATTTT. Translating it yields CASSAGQVVSLGTIYF.

The V call is TRBV18, the J call TRBJ2-7; the D gene is possibly TRBD2 (6 bases). V was trimmed by 2 bases and J by 1 base, leaving 12 bases between them. The CDR3 extends over 15 amino acids. CDR1 KGHSH and CDR2 LQKENI come from the germline V gene. Here the CDR3 reads CASSPGGARSYEQYV. The CDR3 DNA reads TGTGCCAGCTCACCAGGAGGGGCAAGGTCCTACGAGCAGTACGTC.

The table lists this clone with a count of one. The CDR3 sequence is CAWADRGANTIYF. For the CDR3, the DNA is TGTGCCTGGGCAGACAGGGGCGCGAACACCATATATTTT. The rearrangement links TRBV30 to TRBJ1-3, with TRBD1 matching over 8 bases. The germline V gene encodes CDR1 GTSNPN and CDR2 SVGIG (reference sequence). V dropped 5 bases and J dropped 7; count of bases not matched to a gene: 7. The CDR3 extends over 13 amino acids.

The chain uses TRBV5-6 and TRBJ1-2; no clear D gene. The CDR3 is made up of 12 amino acids. V was clipped by 3 bases and J by 4 bases, with 7 bases between them. CDR1 and CDR2 from the germline V gene are SGHDT and YYEEEE. DNA of the CDR3: TGTGCCAGCAGCTCGGGAACCTATGGCTACACCTTC. This translates into CASSSGTYGYTF.

This rearrangement joins TRBV29-1 to TRBJ2-2; 11 bases match TRBD1. This CDR3 has 14 residues. V trimming: 3 bases; J trimming: 8 bases; junction bases outside the gene matches: 5. CDR1 and CDR2 from the germline V gene are SQVTM and ANQGSEA. DNA for the CDR3: TGCAGCGTTGAGGGGGACAGGGGGGTAGGGGAGCTGTTTTTT. Translated, it gives CSVEGDRGVGELFF.

The chain recombines TRBV30 with TRBJ2-1; no clear D. V lost 0 bases and J 4 bases, leaving 10 bases between the germline ends. Germline lookup yields CDR1 GTSNPN and CDR2 SVGIG (reference sequence). The CDR3 has 14 amino acids. The CDR3 here is CAWSVNTIYNEQFF. Written as DNA, the CDR3 is TGTGCCTGGAGTGTCAACACAATATACAATGAGCAGTTCTTC.

CDR3 protein: CASRRTENTGELFF. The CDR3, as DNA: TGCGCCAGCAGACGGACAGAGAACACCGGGGAGCTGTTTTTT. The V and J genes are TRBV10-1 and TRBJ2-2, with D possibly TRBD1 on 6 matching bases. V lost 6 bases, J lost 1 base, and 9 bases lay in between. The CDR3 spans 14 residues. The V gene's germline CDR1 is WNHNN and CDR2 SYGVQD (reference sequence).

J is TRBJ2-7 and V is TRBV7-9, with TRBD1 matching over 7 bases. There are 15 residues in the CDR3. J gave up 2 bases and V 3 bases, and 7 bases lay outside the gene matches. In germline, CDR1 is SEHNR, CDR2 FQNEAQ (reference sequence). The CDR3 protein is CASSFEQGRPYEQYV. In DNA, the CDR3 is TGTGCCAGCAGCTTCGAACAGGGGCGTCCCTACGAGCAGTACGTC.

This chain uses TRBV7-9 with TRBJ2-1; 10 positions match TRBD1. Germline V gives CDR1 SEHNR, CDR2 FQNEAQ (reference sequence). This CDR3 contains 20 residues. The trim removed 5 bases at V and 2 bases at J, leaving 18 bases unmatched. The CDR3 DNA is TGTGCCAGCAGCAAACCCGGTGGGTTATTCGGGACAGGGGCCTACAATGAGCAGTTCTTC. Translation: CASSKPGGLFGTGAYNEQFF.

The chain has TRBV21-1 and TRBJ2-3; the DNA was not compared with TRBD1, the D call given in the table. TRBV21-1 is a pseudogene segment. The CDR3 covers 16 residues. The chain's CDR3 is CARDFEKTGVTDTQYF. The CDR3 region has the DNA TGTGCCAGGGACTTTGAGAAGACAGGGGTTACAGATACGCAGTATTTT.

This rearrangement joins TRBV7-9 to TRBJ1-1; D unresolved. CDR1 SEHNR and CDR2 FQNEAQ come from the germline V gene (reference sequence). The CDR3 length is 15 residues. V gave up 5 bases and J gave up 5 bases, with 18 bases separating them. The chain's CDR3 is CASSPNEGTATEAFF. CDR3 nucleotides: TGTGCCAGCAGCCCCAACGAGGGAACAGCTACTGAAGCTTTCTTT.